The 24 T cell receptor beta chains below come from one sample, sequenced in a study of blood T cell repertoires in COVID-19. Clones were sequenced by immunoSEQ multiplex PCR, and TCRdb holds only the in-frame ones, with some missing. Of roughly 32,000 clones listed, roughly 85% were seen once; the top ten hold around 9%. Input material: peripheral blood. These receptors were collected from a man aged 80 or over with active COVID-19.

This chain joins TRBV9 and TRBJ1-2; 10 nucleotides match TRBD1. CDR3 length equals 15 residues. Per the germline V gene, CDR1 is SGDLS and CDR2 is YYNGEE. The V segment lost 4 bases and the J segment 4 bases; nucleotides outside the gene matches: 7. The CDR3 DNA follows: TGTGCCAGCAGCCCACGACAGGGGGCAATCTATGGCTACACCTTC. Protein: CASSPRQGAIYGYTF.

This clone was observed a handful of times. The chain uses TRBV28 and TRBJ1-2; a possible D gene is TRBD1 (5 bases). The CDR3 totals 13 residues. Germline-derived CDR1 and CDR2 are MDHEN and SYDVKM. The V end was cut by 7 bases, the J end by 2 bases, with 11 bases between. The chain's CDR3 is CASTINRNYGYTF. DNA of the CDR3: TGTGCCAGCACCATAAACAGGAACTATGGCTACACCTTC.

This rearrangement joins TRBV19 to TRBJ2-1, with 7 bases that match TRBD1. V was pared by 0 bases and J by 7 bases, with 3 bases of the junction left unmatched. Germline-derived CDR1 and CDR2 are LNHDA and SQIVND (reference sequence). This CDR3 region has 14 residues. The CDR3 loop is CASSIEDRKNEQFF. CDR3 coding DNA: TGTGCCAGTAGTATAGAGGACAGGAAGAATGAGCAGTTCTTC.

The chain links TRBV7-9 to TRBJ2-7, with 8 nucleotides matching TRBD1. V lost 3 bases, J lost 6 bases, and 4 bases stayed unmatched. CDR1 is SEHNR, CDR2 FQNEAQ, per germline (reference sequence). There are 13 residues in the CDR3. The CDR3 DNA reads TGTGCCAGCAGCTTGACAGGGGTGAGCGAGCAGTACTTC. It translates to CASSLTGVSEQYF. Complete variable domain (other parts from reference TRBV7-9 and TRBJ2-7): DTGVSQNPRHKITKRGQNVTFRCDPISEHNRLYWYRQTLGQGPEFLTYFQNEAQLEKSRLLSDRFSAERPKGSFSTLEIQRTEQGDSAMYLCASSLTGVSEQYFGPGTRLTVT.

The chain has TRBV5-1 and TRBJ1-6, with 7 bases fitting TRBD1. V shed 4 bases and J 10 bases; nucleotides not matched to a gene: 5. Looked up from germline, CDR1 is SGHRS and CDR2 is YFSETQ. The CDR3 runs 13 residues. The CDR3 DNA reads as TGCGCCAGCAGCGCAACAGGGGTCTCACCCCTCCACTTT. It codes for CASSATGVSPLHF.

J is TRBJ2-3 and V is TRBV6-5, with D possibly TRBD2 on 5 matching bases. CDR3 length: 15 residues. V was trimmed by 2 bases and J by 0 bases, leaving 9 bases between them. From germline, CDR1 is MNHEY and CDR2 SVGAGI. DNA for the CDR3: TGTGCCAGCAGTTACGAGGGTTCTAGCACAGATACGCAGTATTTT. Its protein product is CASSYEGSSTDTQYF.

This chain joins TRBV3-1 (or the pseudogene TRBV3-2) and TRBJ2-1; 7 positions match TRBD1. V was clipped by 1 base and J by 9 bases; unmatched bases: 6. Germline CDR1 reads LGHDT; CDR2 reads YNNKEL (reference sequence). CDR3 length: 14 amino acids. In DNA form, the CDR3 reads TGTGCCAGCAGCCAAGCAGGGGGAGACGGTGAGCAGTTCTTC. Encoded protein: CASSQAGGDGEQFF.

The J gene is TRBJ1-4, the V gene TRBV12-3 or TRBV12-4; a weak D match, TRBD1 (5 bases). The CDR3 has 13 residues. The germline V and J ends were trimmed by 11 bases and 5 bases, with 15 bases remaining between them. The CDR3 here is CAAKQAWNEKLFF. DNA for the CDR3: TGTGCCGCAAAACAGGCCTGGAATGAAAAACTGTTTTTT.

The chain couples TRBV5-6 to TRBJ1-2; 9 bases fit TRBD1. CDR3 length equals 16 residues. The germline V gene encodes CDR1 SGHDT and CDR2 YYEEEE. The V segment lost 1 base and the J segment 8 bases; nucleotides outside the gene matches: 12. CDR3 loop: CASSLNSGTGMRGYTF. In nucleotides, the CDR3 is TGTGCCAGCAGCTTGAACTCCGGGACAGGGATGAGAGGCTACACCTTC. The full variable domain, with the rest looked up from reference TRBV5-6 and TRBJ1-2, is DAGVTQSPTHLIKTRGQQVTLRCSPKSGHDTVSWYQQALGQGPQFIFQYYEEEERQRGNFPDRFSGHQFPNYSSELNVNALLLGDSALYLCASSLNSGTGMRGYTFGSGTRLTVV.

The CDR3 bases are TGTGCCAGCAGCGCAGTAGACAGGGCCTACGAGCAGTACTTC. As protein: CASSAVDRAYEQYF. The genes are TRBV2 and TRBJ2-7; TRBD1 matches 7 bases. With 6 bases clipped from V and 2 bases from J, the junction kept 7 bases outside the gene matches. The CDR3 contains 14 residues. Germline CDR1 reads SNHLY; CDR2 reads FYNNEI.

V gene TRBV5-1 combines with J gene TRBJ2-7; 11 bases are shared with TRBD2. J lost 2 bases, V lost 5 bases, and 6 bases had no gene match. The CDR3 is 15 amino acids. The germline gives CDR1 SGHRS, CDR2 YFSETQ. The CDR3 coding sequence is TGCGCCAGCAGGACGAGACTAGCGGGACCCTACGAGCAGTACTTC. It codes for CASRTRLAGPYEQYF.

The chain recombines TRBV2 with TRBJ2-2, with unresolved D. CDR3 length: 11 amino acids. Germline assignment: CDR1 SNHLY and CDR2 FYNNEI. The V gene lost 5 bases and the J gene lost 6 bases, with 4 bases spanning the gap. The CDR3 bases are TGTGCCAGCAGTCCCTCCGGGGAGCTGTTTTTT. Translated, it gives CASSPSGELFF.

This sequence joins TRBV9 and TRBJ2-1, with 12 positions matching TRBD2. The J segment lost 7 bases and the V segment lost 4 bases, leaving 3 bases of the junction unmatched. Germline V gene data show CDR1 as SGDLS and CDR2 as YYNGEE. CDR3 length equals 14 residues. The CDR3 is CASSYLAGGNEQFF. The CDR3 region has the DNA TGTGCCAGCAGCTACCTAGCGGGGGGGAATGAGCAGTTCTTC.

The chain uses TRBV5-6 and TRBJ1-5, with D possibly matching TRBD1 (5 bases). The CDR3 covers 17 residues. V lost 3 bases, J lost 0 bases, and 16 bases lay in between. Germline V lookup: CDR1 SGHDT, CDR2 YYEEEE. The CDR3 nucleotides read TGTGCCAGCAGCTCGAGTCGGGACTTTTATAGCAATCAGCCCCAGCATTTT. Residues: CASSSSRDFYSNQPQHF.

The V and J genes are TRBV5-4 and TRBJ2-3; D unclear. Trimming left V 4 bases short and J 1 base short, with 13 bases between. The CDR3 length is 15 residues. Germline lookup yields CDR1 SGHNT and CDR2 YYREEE (reference sequence). The CDR3 nucleotides are TGTGCCAGCAGCCCGAACCCCTCGGGCACAGATACGCAGTATTTT. Translation gives CASSPNPSGTDTQYF.

The J gene is TRBJ2-3, the V gene TRBV7-2, with D maybe TRBD1 (6 bases). The germline gives CDR1 SGHTA, CDR2 FQGNSA. CDR3 length equals 15 residues. V was pared by 2 bases and J by 1 base, with 10 bases between. This CDR3 reads CASSLNRAGTDTQYF. CDR3 nucleotides: TGTGCCAGCAGCTTAAACAGGGCGGGCACAGATACGCAGTATTTT. Drawing the rest from reference TRBV7-2 and TRBJ2-3, the complete variable domain is GAGVSQSPSNKVTEKGKDVELRCDPISGHTALYWYRQSLGQGLEFLIYFQGNSAPDKSGLPSDRFSAERTGGSVSTLTIQRTQQEDSAVYLCASSLNRAGTDTQYFGPGTRLTVL.

This chain links TRBV18 with TRBJ2-6, with 8 bases aligning to TRBD1. Germline trimming cut 3 bases from V and 0 bases from J; bases unmatched to any gene: 13. There are 20 residues in the CDR3. Germline V gene lookup returns CDR1 KGHSH and CDR2 LQKENI. Written as DNA, the CDR3 is TGTGCCAGCTCACCGATACACCGACAGGGGACCCCCTCTGGGGCCAACGTCCTGACTTTC. Its translation: CASSPIHRQGTPSGANVLTF. The full variable domain, in which reference TRBV18 and TRBJ2-6 provide the parts outside the CDR3, is NAGVMQNPRHLVRRRGQEARLRCSPMKGHSHVYWYRQLPEEGLKFMVYLQKENIIDESGMPKERFSAEFPKEGPSILRIQQVVRGDSAAYFCASSPIHRQGTPSGANVLTFGAGSRLTVL.

This clone has a handful of counts. The V gene is TRBV12-2, the J gene TRBJ2-3; the tabulated D call, TRBD2, remains unverified against the DNA. TRBV12-2 is deemed a pseudogene. The CDR3 consists of 11 residues. DNA of the CDR3: TGTGCAAGTCACTCGTCGGATACGCAGTATTTT. This codes for CASHSSDTQYF.

V and J are TRBV5-5 and TRBJ2-5; D is perhaps TRBD2 (5 bases). Trimming removed 4 bases at V and 7 bases at J, with 8 bases between. Germline lookup yields CDR1 SGHKS and CDR2 YYEKEE (reference sequence). The CDR3 consists of 11 residues. CDR3 nucleotides: TGTGCCAGCAGCCCTGGAGGGACCCAGTACTTC. Translated: CASSPGGTQYF.

The chain carries TRBV29-1 and TRBJ2-5; 9 bases agree with TRBD1. With 1 base clipped from V and 3 bases from J, the junction kept 6 bases outside the gene matches. The CDR3 has 15 residues. Germline CDR1 reads SQVTM; CDR2 reads ANQGSEA. The CDR3: CSVEGYRDREETQYF. For the CDR3, the DNA is TGCAGCGTTGAAGGTTACCGGGACAGGGAAGAGACCCAGTACTTC.

The chain carries TRBV6-2 or TRBV6-3 and TRBJ1-2; D is unclear. Looked up from germline, CDR1 is MNHEY and CDR2 is SVGEGT. The CDR3 is 15 amino acids. The V end was cut by 5 bases, the J end by 3 bases, with 16 bases between. The CDR3 loop reads CASSQTRSSDYGYTF. Here the CDR3 DNA reads TGTGCCAGCAGTCAGACTCGGAGTTCGGACTATGGCTACACCTTC.

This clone showed up just once. This chain links TRBV7-8 with TRBJ2-5, with D possibly matching TRBD2 (5 bases). V gave up 1 base and J gave up 1 base, with 16 bases separating them. The CDR3 extends over 17 amino acids. Germline V gene lookup returns CDR1 SGHVS and CDR2 FQNEAQ. CDR3 amino acids: CASSLVGGRSAQETQYF. The CDR3, as DNA: TGTGCCAGCAGCTTAGTAGGAGGAAGATCGGCCCAAGAGACCCAGTACTTC.

V gene TRBV6-6 combines with J gene TRBJ2-1; TRBD1 matches 7 bases. V trimming: 2 bases; J trimming: 4 bases; junction bases outside the gene matches: 2. Germline V gene sequence: CDR1 MNHNY, CDR2 SVGAGI (reference sequence). The CDR3 is made up of 14 amino acids. The CDR3 spells CASSYQGQYNEQFF. CDR3 coding DNA: TGTGCCAGCAGTTACCAGGGACAGTACAATGAGCAGTTCTTC.

This clone appeared a few times. The J gene is TRBJ1-2, the V gene TRBV5-1; possible D gene TRBD1, 6 bases. Germline CDR1 is SGHRS and CDR2 is YFSETQ. The germline V and J ends were trimmed by 4 bases and 8 bases, with 18 bases remaining between them. The CDR3 length is 14 residues. The CDR3: CASSPPGGLGGYTF. The CDR3 DNA reads TGCGCCAGCAGCCCTCCGGGGGGGCTGGGAGGCTACACCTTC.